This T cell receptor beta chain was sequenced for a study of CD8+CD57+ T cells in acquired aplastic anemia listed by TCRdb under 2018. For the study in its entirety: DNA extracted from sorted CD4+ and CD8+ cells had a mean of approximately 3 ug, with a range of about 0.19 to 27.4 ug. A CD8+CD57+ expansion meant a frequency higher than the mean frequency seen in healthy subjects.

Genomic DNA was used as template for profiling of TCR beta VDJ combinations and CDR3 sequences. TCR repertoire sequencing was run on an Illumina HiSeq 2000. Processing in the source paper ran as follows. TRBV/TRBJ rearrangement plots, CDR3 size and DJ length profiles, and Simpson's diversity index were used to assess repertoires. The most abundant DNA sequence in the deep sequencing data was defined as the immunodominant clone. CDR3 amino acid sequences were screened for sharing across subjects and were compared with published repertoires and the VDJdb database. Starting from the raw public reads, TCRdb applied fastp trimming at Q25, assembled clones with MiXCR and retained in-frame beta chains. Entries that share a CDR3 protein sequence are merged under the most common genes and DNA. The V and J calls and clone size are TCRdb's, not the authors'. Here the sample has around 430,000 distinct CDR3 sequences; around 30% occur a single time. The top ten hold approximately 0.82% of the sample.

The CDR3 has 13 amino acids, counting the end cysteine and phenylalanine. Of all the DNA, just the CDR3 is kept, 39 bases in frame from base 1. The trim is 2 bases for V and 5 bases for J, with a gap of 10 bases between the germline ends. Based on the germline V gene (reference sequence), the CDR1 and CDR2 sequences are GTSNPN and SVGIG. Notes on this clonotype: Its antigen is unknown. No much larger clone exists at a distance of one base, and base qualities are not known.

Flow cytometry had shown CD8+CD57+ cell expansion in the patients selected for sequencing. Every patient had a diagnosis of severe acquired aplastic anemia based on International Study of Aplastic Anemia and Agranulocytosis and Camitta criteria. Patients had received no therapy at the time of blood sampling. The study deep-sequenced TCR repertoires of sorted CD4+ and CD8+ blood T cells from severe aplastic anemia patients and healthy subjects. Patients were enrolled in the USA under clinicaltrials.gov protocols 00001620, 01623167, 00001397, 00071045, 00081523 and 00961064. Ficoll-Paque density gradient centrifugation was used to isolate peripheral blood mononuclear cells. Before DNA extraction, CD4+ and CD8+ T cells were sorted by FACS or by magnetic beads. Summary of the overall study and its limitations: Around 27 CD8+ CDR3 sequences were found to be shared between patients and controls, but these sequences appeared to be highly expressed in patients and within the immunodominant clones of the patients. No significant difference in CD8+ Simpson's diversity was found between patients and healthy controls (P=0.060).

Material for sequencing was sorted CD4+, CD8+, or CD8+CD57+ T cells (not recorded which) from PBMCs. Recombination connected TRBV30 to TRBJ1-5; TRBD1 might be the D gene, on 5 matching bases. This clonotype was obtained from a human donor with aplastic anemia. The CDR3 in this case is CAWSNGGDQPQHF. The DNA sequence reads TGTGCCTGGAGTAACGGGGGGGATCAGCCCCAGCATTTT.